Included here is one T cell receptor beta chain sequence, with context. Its antigen specificity is not known. Within one base of it there is no much larger clone, and no base qualities were kept. Donors were a few dozen systemically healthy Caucasian individuals from Russia aged 6 to 90 years. Each donor gave ten milliliters of peripheral blood, collected into EDTA-treated Vacutainer tubes. PBMCs were isolated by Ficoll-Paque density-gradient centrifugation, with at least 7 million obtained per sample. Trizol reagent was used to extract total RNA from the PBMCs, yielding at least 5.5 micrograms per sample. For every donor, an aliquot of PBMCs went through flow cytometry to measure the percentages of naive CD45RAhigh/CD27high T cells. Its CDR3 holds 15 amino acids, cysteine through phenylalanine. Only CDR3 DNA remains: 45 bases, in frame from the first base. CDR1 is given as MGHDK and CDR2 as SYGVNS, both from the germline V gene. Trimming at the junction amounts to 1 base on V and 5 bases on J, and the germline ends lie 14 bases apart.

This record comes from a study of blood T cells in healthy people across ages (dated by TCRdb to 2013 to 2016). Regarding the study in general: In model experiments, template switching captured roughly one uniquely barcoded TCR beta cDNA molecule for every two T cells. To avoid experimental bias, donors of different ages were distributed randomly across sequencing lanes. Donors were grouped into four age groups: young (average 16 years), middle-aged (roughly 38), aged (around 66) and long-lived (just over 80). Two additional independent replicas of 1 million unique cDNA reads from the same blood draw were analyzed for two donors (one aged 18 to 30 and one aged 80 or older). The study measured age-related changes in TCR beta repertoire diversity using deep sequencing normalized with unique cDNA molecular identifiers.

On the study overall, not on this receptor specifically: Since profiling was done on bulk unsorted PBMCs, naive and antigen-experienced compartments could not be conclusively compared. Estimates of total diversity based on one million sequenced T cells were considered lower bounds and underestimates. Observed TCR beta diversity per million T cells fell roughly linearly with age, and a significant reduction was already apparent by age around 36. Because donor CMV infection status was unknown, age-related changes in expanded clonotypes were potentially confounded. Observed TCR beta diversity correlated strongly with the percentage of naive T cells measured by flow cytometry. Compared with the aged group, the long-lived group had more naive CD4+ T cells, fewer expanded clones and increased TCR diversity, a pattern suggesting age selection.

The method was 5' RACE. The second PCR ran for roughly 7 to 12 cycles and used a J-beta primer mix along with a sample-barcoded 5' primer. Each TCR beta cDNA molecule received a unique molecular identifier from a template-switch 5' adaptor carrying 12 random nucleotides. At least 3 million CDR3-containing paired-end reads were obtained from each sample. All of the RNA was converted into first-strand cDNA using the Mint cDNA synthesis kit, with a TRBC-specific oligonucleotide serving as the primer. Following uracil-DNA glycosylase treatment, a first 18-cycle PCR with universal primers M1SS and BC2_uni_R was performed on all cDNA. On the authors' methods: Each sample was normalized by randomly selecting 1 million high-quality reads, each carrying a distinct molecular identifier. Instead of being binned into consensus sequences, reads that shared molecular identifiers were thrown out. MiTCR, with a Q25 quality threshold and the strictest error-elimination algorithm, was used for CDR3 identification, clonotype clustering and error correction. A nonparametric unseen species model with Euler transformation was used to estimate lower-bound total TCR beta diversity. The raw public data were reprocessed by TCRdb itself: fastp quality trimming at Q25, MiXCR clonotype calling, in-frame beta chains only. Each entry is one CDR3 protein sequence, shown with its most common DNA and genes. The V and J calls were not made by the authors but by TCRdb's processing. The sample has over 1,500,000 distinct CDR3 sequences on record, about two fifths of them singletons. The leading ten clones occupy roughly 23% of the sample.

Sequencing was done on a sample of blood. The chain is assembled from TRBV25-1 and TRBJ1-1, with TRBD1 tentatively as D gene (5 bases match). This TCR was sampled from a human donor in good health. The CDR3 has the sequence CASSEFGGRDTEAFF. The nucleotides are TGTGCCAGCAGTGAATTTGGGGGTCGAGATACTGAAGCTTTCTTT.